The next 30 T cell receptor beta chains were all read from a single sample in a study of T-cell memory formation after mild COVID-19. TCRdb itself ran the 5' RACE reads through MiXCR, one entry per CDR3 protein. The table lists fewer than 300,000 distinct CDR3 sequences, around 15% of them singletons, with approximately 20% in the top ten. The sample consisted of PBMCs or a T cell subset sorted from them (not recorded which). Receptors were obtained from a man in his late teens or twenties who had mild COVID-19 (a few samples of this study predate the infection). Cell type and time point are not known.

The chain has TRBV10-2 and TRBJ1-1; D possibly corresponds to TRBD1 (5 bases). The CDR3 spans 14 residues. The germline V gene encodes CDR1 WSHSY and CDR2 SAAADI. The germline V and J ends were trimmed by 5 bases and 4 bases, with 14 bases remaining between them. CDR3 loop: CASSLGAGSTEAFF. The CDR3 nucleotides read TGCGCCAGCAGTCTCGGGGCAGGGTCCACTGAAGCTTTCTTT.

This clonotype has a handful of counts. The rearrangement links TRBV5-1 to TRBJ2-1, with 8 bases identical to TRBD2. CDR1 is SGHRS and CDR2 is YFSETQ in the germline V gene. This CDR3 has 16 residues. J gave up 2 bases and V 4 bases, and 8 bases lay outside the gene matches. The CDR3 spells CASSRPSGGPYNEQFF. The DNA of the CDR3 is TGCGCCAGCAGCCGTCCCAGCGGGGGACCCTACAATGAGCAGTTCTTC.

This clonotype was detected a few times. The J gene is TRBJ2-1, the V gene TRBV9; 8 nucleotides match TRBD2. The CDR3 spans 13 residues. Germline assignment: CDR1 SGDLS and CDR2 YYNGEE. The V gene end was trimmed by 7 bases and the J gene end by 6 bases; junction bases not matched to a gene: 6. CDR3 nucleotide sequence: TGTGCCAGCGCGGGACTAGTTGGCAATGAGCAGTTCTTC. This codes for CASAGLVGNEQFF. Complete variable domain (other parts from reference TRBV9 and TRBJ2-1): DSGVTQTPKHLITATGQRVTLRCSPRSGDLSVYWYQQSLDQGLQFLIQYYNGEERAKGNILERFSAQQFPDLHSELNLSSLELGDSALYFCASAGLVGNEQFFGPGTRLTVL.

The J gene is TRBJ2-7, the V gene TRBV11-2; 9 bases map to TRBD2. This CDR3 has 14 amino acids. The ends lost 5 bases at V and 2 bases at J; junction bases unmatched: 4. CDR1 is SGHAT, CDR2 FQNNGV, per germline. The CDR3 DNA reads as TGTGCCAGCAGCGTAGCGGGGGCCCCCTACGAGCAGTACTTC. This sequence encodes CASSVAGAPYEQYF. Together with reference TRBV11-2 and TRBJ2-7, the CDR3 gives the full variable domain: EAGVAQSPRYKIIEKRQSVAFWCNPISGHATLYWYQQILGQGPKLLIQFQNNGVVDDSQLPKDRFSAERLKGVDSTLKIQPAKLEDSAVYLCASSVAGAPYEQYFGPGTRLTVT.

The chain is built from TRBV5-1 and TRBJ2-3; TRBD1 agrees at 9 bases. CDR3 length: 16 amino acids. The V gene's germline CDR1 is SGHRS and CDR2 YFSETQ. V trimming: 4 bases; J trimming: 0 bases; junction bases outside the gene matches: 6. CDR3 loop: CASSRRTGASTDTQYF. The CDR3 DNA reads as TGCGCCAGCAGCAGACGGACAGGGGCTAGCACAGATACGCAGTATTTT.

This clonotype showed up just a few times. The chain employs TRBV6-5 and TRBJ1-1, with a weak D call TRBD1 (5 bases). Trimming took off 0 bases at V and 0 bases at J, with 8 bases between the two ends. The CDR3 has 15 amino acids. CDR1 and CDR2 from the germline V gene are MNHEY and SVGAGI. The CDR3 loop is CASSYSTAMNTEAFF. CDR3 coding DNA: TGTGCCAGCAGTTACTCGACAGCTATGAACACTGAAGCTTTCTTT.

The rearrangement joins TRBV6-2 or TRBV6-3 to TRBJ1-1, with D uncertain. Germline V CDR1 and CDR2: MNHEY, SVGEGT. V was cut by 6 bases and J by 1 base, with 12 bases left in between. The CDR3 is made up of 14 amino acids. CDR3 in DNA: TGTGCCAGCAGCTTCCCCAATGAGAACACTGAAGCTTTCTTT. Its translation: CASSFPNENTEAFF.

V and J are TRBV5-1 and TRBJ2-1; D is ambiguous. Germline CDR1 reads SGHRS; CDR2 reads YFSETQ. The CDR3 length is 14 residues. V dropped 3 bases and J dropped 1 base, with 8 bases sitting between them. CDR3 sequence (DNA): TGCGCCAGCAGCTCTACAGCTTCCTACAATGAGCAGTTCTTC. This translates into CASSSTASYNEQFF.

The CDR3 DNA reads TGCGCCAGCAGCCGTTCCCCAGGGGGGACCTACGAGCAGTACGTC. It specifies CASSRSPGGTYEQYV. This chain links TRBV4-1 with TRBJ2-7, with D maybe TRBD1 (7 bases). Per germline, CDR1 MGHRA and CDR2 YSYEKL. Trimming removed 4 bases at V and 2 bases at J, with 15 bases between. This CDR3 is 15 amino acids long.

This clonotype was observed many times. This rearrangement joins TRBV5-1 to TRBJ1-6; D might be TRBD1 (5 bases). Germline V gene lookup returns CDR1 SGHRS and CDR2 YFSETQ. Between the trimmed V and J ends, which lost 5 bases and 7 bases, there was a span of 16 bases. The CDR3 is 15 residues long. The CDR3 spells CASRGALFQNSPLHF. CDR3 sequence (DNA): TGCGCCAGCAGAGGGGCCTTATTTCAGAATTCACCCCTCCACTTT.

This clonotype occurred a few times. The rearrangement links TRBV6-6 to TRBJ2-2; D not certain. Germline CDR1 reads MNHNY; CDR2 reads SVGAGI (reference sequence). The V and J ends lost 6 bases and 4 bases respectively, with 18 bases between them. The CDR3 runs to 16 residues. The CDR3 reads CASSPPPWTGTGELFF. As DNA, the CDR3 is TGTGCCAGCAGCCCACCGCCTTGGACGGGCACCGGGGAGCTGTTTTTT.

This clonotype came up a few times. The chain joins TRBV4-3 to TRBJ1-2; perhaps TRBD1 as D (5 bases). V was clipped by 0 bases and J by 3 bases, with 14 bases between them. This CDR3 is 16 amino acids long. Germline V gene lookup returns CDR1 LGHNA and CDR2 YSLEER. CDR3 residues: CASSQEYGMGHYGYTF. The DNA for the CDR3 is TGCGCCAGCAGCCAAGAATACGGTATGGGGCACTATGGCTACACCTTC.

V gene TRBV7-2 combines with J gene TRBJ1-2, with D unresolved. The V gene lost 2 bases and the J gene lost 0 bases, with 10 bases spanning the gap. The CDR3 totals 15 residues. CDR1 and CDR2 from the germline V gene are SGHTA and FQGNSA. In DNA form, the CDR3 reads TGTGCCAGCAGCTTATCAGGAGTGTCTAACTATGGCTACACCTTC. Translated, it gives CASSLSGVSNYGYTF.

This clonotype was seen a handful of times. J is TRBJ2-7 and V is TRBV9; D may be TRBD1 (5 bases). The CDR3 is made up of 14 amino acids. Trimming shortened V by 0 bases and J by 6 bases, and 13 bases separated the two germline ends. Germline-derived CDR1 and CDR2 are SGDLS and YYNGEE. The CDR3 coding sequence is TGTGCCAGCAGCGTAGGGCAGGGTAGTGGCGAGCAGTACTTC. Amino acids: CASSVGQGSGEQYF.

This clonotype was seen repeatedly, ten times or more. The chain has TRBV30 and TRBJ1-2; 8 bases are a match to TRBD1. The V gene's germline CDR1 is GTSNPN and CDR2 SVGIG (reference sequence). There are 13 residues in the CDR3. J was trimmed by 7 bases and V by 4 bases; bases with no gene match: 8. This CDR3 is CAWKRDRPGGYTF. The CDR3, as DNA: TGTGCCTGGAAAAGGGACAGGCCAGGTGGCTACACCTTC.

As regards this clonotype: A junction end diverges from the germline sequence, so it may reflect a read error. This sequence joins TRBV12-5 and TRBJ1-1, with D tentatively TRBD1 (5 bases). Germline CDR1 is LGHNT and CDR2 is FRNRAP. The CDR3 has 12 amino acids. The DNA of the CDR3 is TGTGCTAGTTGTTTCCTAGGGGCTGAAGCTTTCTTT. It specifies CASCFLGAEAFF.

The rearrangement joins TRBV7-3 to TRBJ1-1; D might be TRBD1 (6 bases). Trimming pared 2 bases from V and 5 bases from J, leaving 12 bases between. The CDR3 loop spans 14 amino acids. Germline-derived CDR1 and CDR2 are SGHTA and FQGTGA. The CDR3 protein is CASSLGGGWTEAFF. For the CDR3, the DNA is TGTGCCAGCAGCTTAGGAGGGGGTTGGACTGAAGCTTTCTTT.

This clonotype was recorded a few times. V and J are TRBV4-1 and TRBJ1-2; 7 bases are shared with TRBD1. The CDR3 spans 13 residues. Germline CDR1 is MGHRA and CDR2 is YSYEKL. V shed 2 bases and J 7 bases; nucleotides not matched to a gene: 4. Written as DNA, the CDR3 is TGCGCCAGCAGCCAACCGGGACAGCTTGGCTACACCTTC. Its translation: CASSQPGQLGYTF.

In this sample, this clonotype turned up a few times. V gene TRBV9 combines with J gene TRBJ2-3; D is ambiguous. CDR3 size: 16 residues. The V gene lost 0 bases and the J gene lost 6 bases, with 17 bases spanning the gap. The germline CDR1 and CDR2 sequences are SGDLS and YYNGEE. The CDR3 nucleotides are TGTGCCAGCAGCGTAGATGTTGGCCGGCAAGGGGATACGCAGTATTTT. It codes for CASSVDVGRQGDTQYF.

The chain employs TRBV6-5 and TRBJ2-1, with D tentatively TRBD1 (6 bases). Germline CDR1 reads MNHEY; CDR2 reads SVGAGI. The CDR3 has 13 amino acids. The V and J ends lost 10 bases and 5 bases respectively, with 15 bases between them. Written as DNA, the CDR3 is TGTGCCACCACGTCGGACAGTAACAATGAGCAGTTCTTC. Its translation: CATTSDSNNEQFF.

The V call is TRBV5-1, the J call TRBJ1-3; D is uncertain. Germline V gene data show CDR1 as SGHRS and CDR2 as YFSETQ. The CDR3 runs to 15 residues. V shed 4 bases and J shed 0 bases, with 11 bases lying between them. CDR3 residues: CASSLLENSGNTIYF. CDR3 nucleotide sequence: TGCGCCAGCAGCCTCCTCGAAAACTCTGGAAACACCATATATTTT.

V and J are TRBV28 and TRBJ2-7, with a weak D call TRBD2 (5 bases). Germline CDR1 reads MDHEN; CDR2 reads SYDVKM. This CDR3 comprises 15 residues. Trimming removed 5 bases at V and 5 bases at J, with 19 bases between. The CDR3 sequence: CASSTPIVGGNEQYF. Written as DNA, the CDR3 is TGTGCCAGCAGTACCCCGATAGTCGGAGGCAACGAGCAGTACTTC.

The rearrangement uses TRBV20-1 and TRBJ2-6; 9 bases are a match to TRBD1. The V segment lost 2 bases and the J segment 2 bases; nucleotides outside the gene matches: 4. Germline V gene sequence: CDR1 DFQATT, CDR2 SNEGSKA (reference sequence). The CDR3 length is 16 residues. The CDR3 nucleotides are TGCAGTGCTAGAACCCGGACAGGGGCTGGGGCCAACGTCCTGACTTTC. Its protein product is CSARTRTGAGANVLTF.

The sample holds many counts of this clonotype. J is TRBJ2-5 and V is TRBV3-1; D possibly corresponds to TRBD2 (5 bases). From germline, CDR1 is LGHDT and CDR2 YNNKEL (reference sequence). This CDR3 region has 13 residues. V was shortened by 8 bases and J by 1 base, with 11 bases between the two germline ends. In DNA form, the CDR3 reads TGTGCCAGCGTCCGGGATTCCCAAGAGACCCAGTACTTC. The encoded protein is CASVRDSQETQYF.

This clonotype was observed a handful of times. V and J are TRBV12-3 or TRBV12-4 and TRBJ2-3; maybe TRBD1 (5 bases). Trimming removed 3 bases at V and 5 bases at J, with 12 bases between. The length of the CDR3 is 14 residues. This chain's CDR3 is CASSFGAVVDTQYF. CDR3 sequence (DNA): TGTGCCAGCAGTTTTGGGGCCGTCGTAGATACGCAGTATTTT.

A remark on this clonotype: The junction does not match germline at one end; this may be a read error. The chain uses TRBV7-7 and TRBJ2-1; D is ambiguous. The germline V gene has CDR1 SSHAT and CDR2 FNYEAQ (reference sequence). The CDR3 covers 16 residues. The CDR3 DNA sequence: TGTGCTAGCAGCTTAAAACTTAGGCCCCCCTACAATGAGCAGTTCTTC. It translates to CASSLKLRPPYNEQFF.

This clonotype has more than one count but fewer than ten. The rearrangement uses TRBV7-2 and TRBJ1-2; a weak D match, TRBD1 (5 bases). Germline V gene sequence: CDR1 SGHTA, CDR2 FQGNSA. V dropped 5 bases and J dropped 4 bases, with 11 bases sitting between them. The CDR3 has 13 residues. The CDR3 region is CASSPGPTYGYTF. As DNA, the CDR3 is TGTGCCAGCAGCCCAGGGCCCACCTATGGCTACACCTTC.

The chain carries TRBV10-2 and TRBJ1-6, with TRBD1 matching 10 bases. CDR1 WSHSY and CDR2 SAAADI come from the germline V gene. The CDR3 loop spans 17 amino acids. The junction had 14 bases not matched to a gene; V was cut back by 6 bases and J by 9 bases. The CDR3 loop reads CASRAITGTGVISPLHF. The CDR3 DNA follows: TGCGCCAGCAGGGCCATAACCGGGACAGGGGTGATTTCACCCCTCCACTTT.

The sample holds many counts of this clonotype. The chain employs TRBV7-2 and TRBJ1-1; D remains unclear. Germline-derived CDR1 and CDR2 are SGHTA and FQGNSA. The CDR3 contains 13 residues. The V end lost 3 bases, the J end lost 0 bases, and 5 bases lay between the germline ends. The CDR3 DNA follows: TGTGCCAGCAGCTTTAGTATGAACACTGAAGCTTTCTTT. Protein sequence: CASSFSMNTEAFF.

The chain is built from TRBV5-1 and TRBJ2-5; D may be TRBD1 or TRBD2 (5 bases each). This CDR3 spans 17 amino acids. Germline V CDR1 and CDR2: SGHRS, YFSETQ. V was shortened by 4 bases and J by 1 base, with 20 bases between the two germline ends. The CDR3, as DNA: TGCGCCAGCAGCCAGGGACCTGGTCAAAACCTCCAAGAGACCCAGTACTTC. It is translated as CASSQGPGQNLQETQYF.